The 24 T cell receptor beta chains below were found in one sample sequenced in a study of a mutant IDH1 vaccine in newly diagnosed glioma. The table came from immunoSEQ multiplex PCR; TCRdb's copy has only in-frame clones and leaves some out. Altogether about 32,000 clones are present, approximately 80% being singletons, with the ten largest covering about 10%. The antigens of these receptors remain unknown. Time point described: week 35, safety follow-up. Every vaccination contained 300 ug of the mutant IDH1 20-mer peptide and was paired with topical imiquimod. This sample comprised PBMCs, obtained from a glioma patient whose treatment included an IDH1 peptide vaccine. The receptors here all came from a woman aged 40 to 50 with glioma.

This rearrangement joins TRBV4-2 to TRBJ2-4; D is possibly TRBD2 (6 bases). V was shortened by 2 bases and J by 10 bases, with 30 bases between the two germline ends. From germline, CDR1 is LGHNA and CDR2 YNFKEQ. The CDR3 runs to 19 residues. The CDR3 loop is CASSQPRGRRSQEVRIQYF. For the CDR3, the DNA is TGTGCCAGCAGCCAACCTCGGGGGAGGAGGAGTCAGGAGGTTCGGATTCAGTACTTC.

In its sample, this clone is medium-sized (0.01 to 0.1%). The V call is TRBV7-9, the J call TRBJ1-3, with no clear D. Between the trimmed V and J ends, which lost 1 base and 0 bases, there was a span of 19 bases. Looked up from germline, CDR1 is SEHNR and CDR2 is FQNEAQ (reference sequence). CDR3 size: 19 residues. CDR3 region: CASSLGFPSPMGSGNTIYF. The DNA for the CDR3 is TGTGCCAGCAGCTTAGGATTCCCCAGTCCCATGGGCTCTGGAAACACCATATATTTT.

V usage is TRBV27 and J usage is TRBJ1-6; tentatively, D is TRBD1 (6 bases). Trimming removed 8 bases at V and 6 bases at J, with 20 bases between. Germline V gene data show CDR1 as MNHEY and CDR2 as SMNVEV (reference sequence). The CDR3 runs 16 residues. CDR3 residues: CASPRFGGHLNSPLHF. The CDR3 DNA sequence: TGTGCCAGCCCCCGATTTGGGGGACACCTTAATTCACCCCTCCACTTT.

The chain uses TRBV27 and TRBJ2-4, with D possibly matching TRBD2 (6 bases). This CDR3 has 12 residues. The V end lost 6 bases, the J end lost 6 bases, and 9 bases lay between the germline ends. Germline values: CDR1 MNHEY, CDR2 SMNVEV (reference sequence). The CDR3 sequence is CASRTGGNIQYF. In DNA form, the CDR3 reads TGTGCCAGCAGGACCGGGGGAAACATTCAGTACTTC.

The chain couples TRBV27 to TRBJ1-6; unclear D gene. The CDR3 has 13 residues. CDR1 is MNHEY and CDR2 is SMNVEV in the germline V gene (reference sequence). Trimming removed 7 bases from V and 3 bases from J, with 7 bases in between. The CDR3 reads CASTGRYNSPLHF. DNA of the CDR3: TGTGCCAGCACAGGACGCTATAATTCACCCCTCCACTTT.

The chain has TRBV7-8 and TRBJ1-4; D gene uncertain. Germline values: CDR1 SGHVS, CDR2 FQNEAQ. The CDR3 runs 14 residues. V lost 2 bases to trimming and J lost 4 bases, with 8 bases between them. The CDR3 protein is CASSLLTSNEKLFF. CDR3 in DNA: TGTGCCAGCAGCTTATTGACCAGTAATGAAAAACTGTTTTTT.

J is TRBJ2-6 and V is TRBV6-6, with D possibly being TRBD2 (5 bases). Trimming took 6 bases from V and 2 from J, leaving 11 bases between them. The germline V gene encodes CDR1 MNHNY and CDR2 SVGAGI (reference sequence). The CDR3 runs to 15 residues. CDR3 protein: CASRELGAGANVLTF. The CDR3 DNA sequence: TGTGCCAGCAGGGAGCTCGGGGCTGGGGCCAACGTCCTGACTTTC.

This clone has more than one count but fewer than ten. This chain links TRBV2 with TRBJ1-5; D unclear. Per germline, CDR1 SNHLY and CDR2 FYNNEI. Trimming removed 8 bases at V and 2 bases at J, with 19 bases between. CDR3 length: 16 residues. CDR3 coding DNA: TGTGCCAGCGGAGGTCAGCAATCCCGAGGCAATCAGCCCCAGCATTTT. Its translation: CASGGQQSRGNQPQHF. The entire variable domain, with the rest obtained from reference TRBV2 and TRBJ1-5, is as follows: EPEVTQTPSHQVTQMGQEVILRCVPISNHLYFYWYRQILGQKVEFLVSFYNNEISEKSEIFDDQFSVERPDGSNFTLKIRSTKLEDSAMYFCASGGQQSRGNQPQHFGDGTRLSIL.

As concerns this clone: The identical CDR3 is also encoded by other nucleotide sequences in the sample. CDR3: CASSPTGQGKTEAFF. DNA for the CDR3: TGCGCCAGCAGCCCAACGGGACAGGGGAAAACTGAAGCTTTCTTT. The chain links TRBV5-1 to TRBJ1-1, with 10 bases aligning to TRBD1. Germline values: CDR1 SGHRS, CDR2 YFSETQ. This CDR3 is 15 amino acids long. J gave up 5 bases and V 4 bases, and 8 bases lay outside the gene matches.

The genes are TRBV5-1 and TRBJ2-3, with 11 positions matching TRBD2. Germline V gene lookup returns CDR1 SGHRS and CDR2 YFSETQ. V shed 3 bases, J shed 4 bases, and the junction held 7 bases outside the gene matches. CDR3 length: 16 amino acids. Here the CDR3 reads CASSWDVAGGPDTQYF. In DNA form, the CDR3 reads TGCGCCAGCAGCTGGGACGTAGCGGGGGGGCCAGATACGCAGTATTTT.

The V and J genes are TRBV5-6 and TRBJ2-2; 13 bases line up with TRBD2. The J segment lost 4 bases and the V segment lost 3 bases, leaving 6 bases of the junction unmatched. The CDR3 is made up of 17 amino acids. Germline CDR1 and CDR2: SGHDT and YYEEEE. CDR3 coding DNA: TGTGCCAGCAGCTGGGGACTAGCGGGGACCGGCACCGGGGAGCTGTTTTTT. It encodes CASSWGLAGTGTGELFF.

The chain links TRBV5-1 to TRBJ1-4, with 7 bases identical to TRBD1. The CDR3 is 15 residues long. The germline gives CDR1 SGHRS, CDR2 YFSETQ. Trimming removed 4 bases from V and 10 bases from J; junction bases left unmatched: 13. CDR3 loop: CASSRTDRERGKLFF. DNA for the CDR3: TGCGCCAGCAGCCGGACTGACAGGGAGAGGGGAAAACTGTTTTTT.

This chain links TRBV4-1 with TRBJ1-5; D unresolved. Germline CDR1 and CDR2: MGHRA and YSYEKL. Trimming cost V 0 bases and J 7 bases, with 13 bases left between them. CDR3 length equals 15 residues. This chain's CDR3 is CASSQEATGRQPQHF. The CDR3 nucleotides read TGCGCCAGCAGCCAAGAGGCGACGGGGAGGCAGCCCCAGCATTTT.

The chain is built from TRBV5-1 and TRBJ2-3, with D perhaps given as TRBD1 or TRBD2 (5 bases each). Trimming took off 2 bases at V and 2 bases at J, with 9 bases between the two ends. The length of the CDR3 is 14 residues. Germline V gives CDR1 SGHRS, CDR2 YFSETQ. CDR3: CASSLGTPTDTQYF. DNA for the CDR3: TGCGCCAGCAGCTTAGGGACGCCCACAGATACGCAGTATTTT.

The rearrangement uses TRBV7-8 and TRBJ2-7, with TRBD1 matching over 8 bases. Trimming removed 1 base from V and 3 bases from J; junction bases left unmatched: 5. Germline V gives CDR1 SGHVS, CDR2 FQNEAQ. This CDR3 is built from 15 residues. Written as DNA, the CDR3 is TGTGCCAGCAGCTTAGGGGACAGGAAGAACTACGAGCAGTACTTC. This gives the protein CASSLGDRKNYEQYF.

The chain joins TRBV7-8 to TRBJ1-5, with 7 bases matching TRBD1. J was trimmed by 9 bases and V by 5 bases; bases with no gene match: 10. The CDR3 has 14 residues. Looked up from germline, CDR1 is SGHVS and CDR2 is FQNEAQ. CDR3 nucleotides: TGTGCCAGCAGCACTAGACAGGGACATTCGCCCCAGCATTTT. Its protein product is CASSTRQGHSPQHF.

This clone has just a few counts. The chain recombines TRBV7-2 with TRBJ1-4, with 7 bases identical to TRBD1. This CDR3 has 13 amino acids. From germline, CDR1 is SGHTA and CDR2 FQGNSA. Trimming removed 5 bases from V and 11 bases from J; junction bases left unmatched: 8. This CDR3 is CASSLEDRVKLFF. DNA of the CDR3: TGTGCCAGCAGCCTGGAAGACAGGGTGAAACTGTTTTTT.

This rearrangement joins TRBV15 to TRBJ2-7, with TRBD1 matching 9 bases. V shed 5 bases and J 3 bases; nucleotides not matched to a gene: 2. This CDR3 region has 13 residues. Germline V gene data show CDR1 as LNHNV and CDR2 as YYDKDF (reference sequence). The CDR3 DNA reads as TGTGCCACCAGCGGGACAGGGAACTACGAGCAGTACTTC. It is translated as CATSGTGNYEQYF.

The J gene is TRBJ2-3, the V gene TRBV19; D remains ambiguous. The germline V and J ends were trimmed by 3 bases and 6 bases, with 7 bases remaining between them. This CDR3 is 12 amino acids long. The V gene's germline CDR1 is LNHDA and CDR2 SQIVND (reference sequence). Here the CDR3 DNA reads TGTGCCAGTAGTATTGGTACGGATACGCAGTATTTT. Protein sequence: CASSIGTDTQYF.

The chain uses TRBV5-1 and TRBJ2-1, with D uncertain. The length of the CDR3 is 13 residues. Trimming shortened V by 0 bases and J by 4 bases, and 5 bases separated the two germline ends. The germline V gene has CDR1 SGHRS and CDR2 YFSETQ. The CDR3 sequence is CASSLATYNEQFF. The CDR3 DNA follows: TGCGCCAGCAGCTTGGCTACATACAATGAGCAGTTCTTC.

The J gene is TRBJ2-3, the V gene TRBV5-1, with no clear D. The CDR3 consists of 15 residues. Trimming pared 2 bases from V and 1 base from J, leaving 11 bases between. CDR1 is SGHRS and CDR2 is YFSETQ in the germline V gene. The CDR3 bases are TGCGCCAGCAGCTTAGCGCACCGCGGCACAGATACGCAGTATTTT. Translating gives CASSLAHRGTDTQYF.

Of note for this clone: At one of its ends the junction is not consistent with the germline gene, which may arise from a read error. The chain couples TRBV5-6 to TRBJ1-2, with a tentative D call TRBD1 (6 bases). There are 16 residues in the CDR3. Germline loops: CDR1 SGHDT, CDR2 YYEEEE. The CDR3 spells CASRLGGTLKGYGYTF. CDR3 DNA sequence: TGTGCCAGCAGGTTGGGCGGGACACTAAAAGGCTATGGCTACACCTTC.

The chain has TRBV7-2 and TRBJ2-7, with D uncertain. CDR1 is SGHTA and CDR2 is FQGNSA in the germline V gene. The CDR3 has 13 amino acids. Trimming took off 2 bases at V and 6 bases at J, with 11 bases between the two ends. In nucleotides, the CDR3 is TGTGCCAGCAGCTTAAATCCTAGGATCGAGCAGTACTTC. Amino acid sequence: CASSLNPRIEQYF.

This clone was counted between two and nine times. The chain recombines TRBV30 with TRBJ1-1; D ambiguous. This CDR3 spans 12 amino acids. Germline CDR1 is GTSNPN and CDR2 is SVGIG (reference sequence). Trimming took 4 bases from V and 1 from J, leaving 7 bases between them. The CDR3 bases are TGTGCCTGGAACGACGGGAACACTGAAGCTTTCTTT. This encodes CAWNDGNTEAFF. The full variable domain, in which reference TRBV30 and TRBJ1-1 provide the parts outside the CDR3, is SQTIHQWPATLVQPVGSPLSLECTVEGTSNPNLYWYRQAAGRGLQLLFYSVGIGQISSEVPQNLSASRPQDRQFILSSKKLLLSDSGFYLCAWNDGNTEAFFGQGTRLTVV.